Presented here are 24 T cell receptor beta chains from one specimen sequenced in a study of human T cells and chemical hapten exposure. TCRdb processed the RACE reads anew with MiXCR; each CDR3 protein has one entry. The table has more than 90,000 distinct CDR3 sequences, 9.5% to 12% seen once. The time point: patch test 2, 6 weeks after DPC sensitization. Treatment: therapeutic diphenylcyclopropenone sensitization with weekly scalp DPC. The specimen comprised whole blood, sampled in connection with sensitization to the hapten diphenylcyclopropenone (DPC). The receptors come from a woman aged 40-49 years with alopecia areata. Some clones in this sample may be carry-over from other donors' samples.

Only a few counts were recorded for this clonotype. The chain combines TRBV5-4 with TRBJ2-7, with D perhaps matching TRBD1 (5 bases). Trimming took 1 base from V and 2 from J, leaving 10 bases between them. The CDR3 runs 14 residues. CDR1 is SGHNT, CDR2 YYREEE, per germline (reference sequence). CDR3 amino acids: CASSLLTATYEQYF. In DNA, the CDR3 is TGTGCCAGCAGCTTGTTGACAGCAACCTACGAGCAGTACTTC.

This clonotype appeared once. The chain couples TRBV4-2 to TRBJ2-1; D unclear. The CDR3 totals 9 residues. Germline-derived CDR1 and CDR2 are LGHNA and YNFKEQ. The V and J ends lost 3 bases and 15 bases respectively, with 6 bases between them. The chain's CDR3 is CASSHTWFF. CDR3 DNA: TGTGCCAGCAGCCACACCTGGTTCTTC.

This clonotype was counted many times. The V call is TRBV30, the J call TRBJ2-1, with 14 bases that match TRBD2. This CDR3 is 16 amino acids long. V lost 3 bases and J lost 7; bases outside the gene matches: 8. Germline values: CDR1 GTSNPN, CDR2 SVGIG (reference sequence). The CDR3 nucleotides read TGTGCCTGGAGAATATGGACTAGCGGGGGGTGGAATGAGCAGTTCTTC. It specifies CAWRIWTSGGWNEQFF.

Points on this clonotype: This clone may be a read error of a much larger clone one base away. The chain is built from TRBV6-5 and TRBJ2-2; 9 bases fit TRBD1. CDR3 length equals 17 residues. CDR1 is MNHEY, CDR2 SVGAGI, per germline. The CDR3 is CASSSSRDRVTTGEVFF. The CDR3 bases are TGTGCCAGCAGTTCCTCGAGGGACAGGGTTACCACCGGGGAGGTGTTTTTT.

The J gene is TRBJ2-7, the V gene TRBV3-1; 10 positions agree with TRBD2. Germline V gene sequence: CDR1 LGHDT, CDR2 YNNKEL (reference sequence). With 1 base clipped from V and 6 bases from J, the junction kept 6 bases outside the gene matches. The length of the CDR3 is 15 residues. CDR3 in DNA: TGTGCCAGCAGCCAAGCGGCAGCGGGGGGGCTCGAGCAGTACTTC. As protein: CASSQAAAGGLEQYF.

The chain has TRBV27 and TRBJ2-3, with 10 nucleotides matching TRBD2. The J segment lost 2 bases and the V segment lost 5 bases, leaving 7 bases of the junction unmatched. Germline loops: CDR1 MNHEY, CDR2 SMNVEV (reference sequence). CDR3 length equals 16 residues. In nucleotides, the CDR3 is TGTGCCAGCAGTCCAAATCTAGCGGGGGTCACAGATACGCAGTATTTT. This encodes CASSPNLAGVTDTQYF.

This clonotype was picked up a small number of times. The chain joins TRBV6-2 or TRBV6-3 to TRBJ2-2, with 8 nucleotides matching TRBD1. The CDR3 runs 16 residues. J was trimmed by 7 bases and V by 6 bases; bases with no gene match: 13. CDR1 MNHEY and CDR2 SVGEGT come from the germline V gene. DNA of the CDR3: TGTGCCAGCAGACCAAAAGGACAGGGACGGGTCGGGGAGCTGTTTTTT. Protein product: CASRPKGQGRVGELFF.

The chain is built from TRBV7-6 and TRBJ2-1; TRBD2 aligns across 13 bases. Losses at the gene ends were 5 bases for V and 0 bases for J; bases not matched to a gene: 13. Germline loops: CDR1 SGHVS, CDR2 FNYEAQ. This CDR3 region has 20 residues. CDR3 in DNA: TGTGCCAGCAGCACCCGGCGTGGGACTAGCGGGGCGAGCTCCTACAATGAGCAGTTCTTC. This gives the protein CASSTRRGTSGASSYNEQFF.

This clonotype occurred many times. V usage is TRBV28 and J usage is TRBJ2-1; maybe TRBD1 (6 bases). V lost 7 bases, J lost 4 bases, and 29 bases lay in between. CDR1 and CDR2 from the germline V gene are MDHEN and SYDVKM. This CDR3 is 19 amino acids long. The CDR3 spells CASTSTLKSRGQRYNEQFF. The CDR3 DNA follows: TGTGCCAGCACCTCAACTCTCAAGTCCAGGGGCCAAAGATACAATGAGCAGTTCTTC.

This clonotype was found many times. The chain has TRBV7-2 and TRBJ2-5, with 8 positions matching TRBD2. In germline, CDR1 is SGHTA, CDR2 FQGNSA. With 8 bases clipped from V and 7 bases from J, the junction kept 12 bases outside the gene matches. The CDR3 has 14 amino acids. CDR3: CASESQRGRGTQYF. The CDR3 DNA reads TGTGCCAGCGAAAGCCAGCGGGGGCGGGGGACCCAGTACTTC.

The table lists this clonotype with many counts. The chain employs TRBV7-2 and TRBJ1-4; 8 bases map to TRBD1. Looked up from germline, CDR1 is SGHTA and CDR2 is FQGNSA. V shed 2 bases, J shed 5 bases, and the junction held 4 bases outside the gene matches. The CDR3 runs to 15 residues. This CDR3 reads CASSLQRQGNEKLFF. CDR3 coding DNA: TGTGCCAGCAGCTTACAACGACAGGGGAATGAAAAACTGTTTTTT.

In its sample, this clonotype was seen many times. J is TRBJ1-2 and V is TRBV7-2, with 9 bases that match TRBD1. The CDR3 covers 13 residues. Germline V gene lookup returns CDR1 SGHTA and CDR2 FQGNSA. V was pared by 5 bases and J by 8 bases, with 6 bases of the junction left unmatched. This chain's CDR3 is CASSLQGAGGYTF. DNA of the CDR3: TGTGCCAGCAGCCTACAGGGGGCGGGAGGCTACACCTTC.

On this clonotype: An end of the junction does not agree with germline; a read error may underlie this. The CDR3 region is CSVSGEDHETQYF. The CDR3 nucleotides read TGCAGCGTTAGTGGTGAGGACCATGAGACCCAGTACTTC. This chain connects TRBV29-1 to TRBJ2-5, with unresolved D. CDR3 length equals 13 residues. CDR1 is SQVTM and CDR2 is ANQGSEA in the germline V gene.

The sample holds a few counts of this clonotype. This rearrangement joins TRBV7-2 to TRBJ2-7; TRBD1 aligns across 9 bases. The CDR3 length is 17 residues. The junction had 12 bases not matched to a gene; V was cut back by 4 bases and J by 2 bases. The germline V gene encodes CDR1 SGHTA and CDR2 FQGNSA. The CDR3 spells CASSSGTGFDLPYEQYF. The CDR3 region has the DNA TGTGCCAGCAGCTCCGGGACAGGGTTTGACCTCCCCTACGAGCAGTACTTC. Filled out from reference TRBV7-2 and TRBJ2-7, the complete variable domain reads GAGVSQSPSNKVTEKGKDVELRCDPISGHTALYWYRQSLGQGLEFLIYFQGNSAPDKSGLPSDRFSAERTGGSVSTLTIQRTQQEDSAVYLCASSSGTGFDLPYEQYFGPGTRLTVT.

This clonotype occurred many times. The CDR3 coding sequence is TGCAGTGCTAGACCTAGCGGGAGAGGGGTAAATGAGCAGTTCTTC. This sequence encodes CSARPSGRGVNEQFF. The rearrangement uses TRBV20-1 and TRBJ2-1, with 10 bases aligning to TRBD2. Germline CDR1 DFQATT, CDR2 SNEGSKA (reference sequence). V was clipped by 2 bases and J by 7 bases; unmatched bases: 8. The CDR3 totals 15 residues.

This clonotype was found many times. The chain carries TRBV3-1 and TRBJ1-1; maybe TRBD1 (5 bases). Trimming took 0 bases from V and 4 from J, leaving 12 bases between them. This CDR3 spans 15 amino acids. Germline values: CDR1 LGHDT, CDR2 YNNKEL (reference sequence). The chain's CDR3 is CASSQDIRRGTEAFF. Here the CDR3 DNA reads TGTGCCAGCAGCCAAGACATCAGGAGGGGCACTGAAGCTTTCTTT.

This clonotype was detected ten times or more. The chain is built from TRBV18 and TRBJ2-7; D possibly uses TRBD1 or TRBD2 (7 bases each). Trimming stripped 6 bases from V and 6 bases from J, with 12 bases between. This CDR3 has 12 residues. Germline values: CDR1 KGHSH, CDR2 LQKENI. This CDR3 reads CASSTGEGEQYF. CDR3 DNA sequence: TGTGCCAGCTCCACAGGGGAGGGCGAGCAGTACTTC.

This clonotype was seen a handful of times. The chain recombines TRBV27 with TRBJ1-4; tentatively, D is TRBD1 (6 bases). V lost 5 bases to trimming and J lost 1 base, with 11 bases between them. The germline CDR1 and CDR2 sequences are MNHEY and SMNVEV (reference sequence). The CDR3 length is 15 residues. The CDR3: CASSRGVVTNEKLFF. DNA for the CDR3: TGTGCCAGCAGTAGGGGGGTGGTAACTAATGAAAAACTGTTTTTT.

This chain links TRBV28 with TRBJ2-5; TRBD1 matches 8 bases. Per the germline V gene, CDR1 is MDHEN and CDR2 is SYDVKM. Trimming took 5 bases from V and 4 from J; bases not matched to a gene: 6. The CDR3 has 14 residues. For the CDR3, the DNA is TGTGCCAGCAGTGGTGGGACAGGCCTAGAGACCCAGTACTTC. It codes for CASSGGTGLETQYF.

This clonotype has at least ten counts. This chain connects TRBV7-2 to TRBJ2-1, with D tentatively TRBD2 (6 bases). V was cut by 1 base and J by 10 bases, with 23 bases left in between. CDR3 size: 17 residues. Germline CDR1 and CDR2: SGHTA and FQGNSA. The CDR3 sequence is CASSLGGSGSLGLEQFF. The CDR3 nucleotides read TGTGCCAGCAGCTTAGGGGGTAGCGGTAGTTTAGGGTTGGAGCAGTTCTTC. Full variable domain (outside the CDR3, taken from reference TRBV7-2 and TRBJ2-1): GAGVSQSPSNKVTEKGKDVELRCDPISGHTALYWYRQSLGQGLEFLIYFQGNSAPDKSGLPSDRFSAERTGGSVSTLTIQRTQQEDSAVYLCASSLGGSGSLGLEQFFGPGTRLTVL.

This clonotype showed up many times. The gene calls are TRBV7-2 and TRBJ2-3, with no clear D. The CDR3 has 14 residues. Trimming shortened V by 1 base and J by 2 bases, and 7 bases separated the two germline ends. Germline loops: CDR1 SGHTA, CDR2 FQGNSA. The CDR3 protein is CASSLGGYTDTQYF. In nucleotides, the CDR3 is TGTGCCAGCAGCTTAGGGGGATACACAGATACGCAGTATTTT.

J is TRBJ1-6 and V is TRBV20-1, with 7 bases identical to TRBD1. Germline CDR1 DFQATT, CDR2 SNEGSKA (reference sequence). The CDR3 runs 16 residues. V trimming: 5 bases; J trimming: 5 bases; junction bases outside the gene matches: 12. The CDR3 spells CSAHSRRQGHNSPLHF. The CDR3 DNA reads TGCAGTGCTCATTCTCGACGACAGGGCCATAATTCACCCCTCCACTTT.

In its sample, this clonotype was seen many times. The chain uses TRBV18 and TRBJ2-7; no clear D. The CDR3 has 14 amino acids. The V and J ends lost 3 bases and 0 bases respectively, with 9 bases between them. CDR1 and CDR2 from the germline V gene are KGHSH and LQKENI. The CDR3 is CASSPPASSYEQYF. The CDR3 nucleotides are TGTGCCAGCTCACCTCCGGCCAGCTCCTACGAGCAGTACTTC.

This clonotype appeared many times. The CDR3 protein is CASRRRAGGNYNEQFF. The CDR3 DNA is TGTGCCAGCAGACGACGAGCGGGGGGGAACTACAATGAGCAGTTCTTC. The chain recombines TRBV12-3 or TRBV12-4 with TRBJ2-1; 10 bases match TRBD2. V was pared by 6 bases and J by 3 bases, with 8 bases of the junction left unmatched. The CDR3 extends over 16 amino acids.